What follows are 5 T cell receptor beta chains derived from one specimen sequenced in a study of blood T cell repertoires in COVID-19. The method was immunoSEQ multiplex PCR; TCRdb's version includes in-frame clones alone and lacks a portion of them. The sample consists of a few hundred thousand clones, about 89% of them appearing once. The sample was peripheral blood. These receptors were collected from a man between 40 and 49 years old who had recovered from COVID-19.

The chain is built from TRBV30 and TRBJ2-5; perhaps TRBD2 as D (6 bases). Deletions cut 4 bases from V and 5 bases from J, with 8 bases between. This CDR3 is built from 11 residues. CDR1 and CDR2 (germline): GTSNPN, SVGIG (reference sequence). The CDR3 reads CAWKREETQYF. The CDR3 DNA reads TGTGCCTGGAAACGGGAGGAGACCCAGTACTTC. The complete variable domain, with remaining parts taken from reference TRBV30 and TRBJ2-5, reads SQTIHQWPATLVQPVGSPLSLECTVEGTSNPNLYWYRQAAGRGLQLLFYSVGIGQISSEVPQNLSASRPQDRQFILSSKKLLLSDSGFYLCAWKREETQYFGPGTRLLVL.

This sequence joins TRBV7-8 and TRBJ1-2; 7 bases map to TRBD1. The V gene end was trimmed by 5 bases and the J gene end by 8 bases; junction bases not matched to a gene: 14. The CDR3 consists of 15 residues. Germline lookup yields CDR1 SGHVS and CDR2 FQNEAQ. CDR3 sequence (DNA): TGTGCCAGCAGCCGAGCCCCAAGGGGGCTGGAGGGCTACACCTTC. Amino acids: CASSRAPRGLEGYTF.

This clone appeared many times. The chain couples TRBV5-5 to TRBJ2-1; D might be TRBD2 (7 bases). V dropped 4 bases and J dropped 10 bases, with 15 bases sitting between them. Germline V CDR1 and CDR2: SGHKS, YYEKEE (reference sequence). This CDR3 is 13 amino acids long. For the CDR3, the DNA is TGTGCCAGCAGCCTGGGGGGGCAGGGAGAGCAGTTCTTC. It specifies CASSLGGQGEQFF.

The chain recombines TRBV12-3 or TRBV12-4 with TRBJ1-1; no definite D call. Deletions cut 2 bases from V and 1 base from J, with 5 bases between. The CDR3 length is 13 residues. The CDR3 DNA sequence: TGTGCCAGCAGTTTACGAGGGAACACTGAAGCTTTCTTT. Translated, it gives CASSLRGNTEAFF.

This rearrangement joins TRBV18 to TRBJ2-7, with 7 bases aligning to TRBD1. The CDR3 covers 15 residues. Germline V gene data show CDR1 as KGHSH and CDR2 as LQKENI. V shed 3 bases, J shed 3 bases, and the junction held 8 bases outside the gene matches. CDR3 in amino acids: CASSPQTWDSYEQYF. CDR3 nucleotides: TGTGCCAGCTCACCGCAAACCTGGGACAGCTACGAGCAGTACTTC.